This TCR beta chain was recovered during a study of blood T cell repertoires in COVID-19. As for the study in general: COVID-19 samples collected from the United States, Italy and Spain covered acute and convalescent phases. T cells, B-cell-depleted T cells, or PBMCs provided the cDNA or gDNA that served as material.

CDR1 is MGHRA and CDR2 is YSYEKL in the germline V gene. The CDR3 totals 17 residues. The V gene lost 3 bases and the J gene lost 4 bases, with 20 bases spanning the gap. Authors' analysis steps: Cell counts per sample came from amplifying reference gene primers. Data came from immunoSEQ multiplex PCR; TCRdb stores just in-frame clones and leaves some out. From that table come the V and J calls and clone size; the DNA was used to work out D and trimming. The sample consists of 300,000 to 450,000 clones, roughly 85% of them appearing once. The chain employs TRBV4-1 and TRBJ2-3; tentative D call: TRBD2 (7 bases). The source of this sequence is a young woman with acute or convalescent COVID-19. The sample was peripheral blood. The CDR3 DNA is TGCGCCAGCAGCCAGCTATTGGGGGGGCCGGGCGCAGATACGCAGTATTTT. This encodes CASSQLLGGPGADTQYF.